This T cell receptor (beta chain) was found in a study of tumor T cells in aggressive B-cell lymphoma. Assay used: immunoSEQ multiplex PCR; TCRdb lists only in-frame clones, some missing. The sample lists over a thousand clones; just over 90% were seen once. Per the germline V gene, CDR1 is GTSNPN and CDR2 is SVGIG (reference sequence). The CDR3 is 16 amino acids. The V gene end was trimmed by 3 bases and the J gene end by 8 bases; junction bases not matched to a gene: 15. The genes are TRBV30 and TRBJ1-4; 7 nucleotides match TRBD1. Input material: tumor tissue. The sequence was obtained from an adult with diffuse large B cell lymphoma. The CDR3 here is CAWSQSPTGWTEKLFF. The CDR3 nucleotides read TGTGCCTGGAGCCAGTCGCCGACAGGGTGGACAGAAAAACTGTTTTTT. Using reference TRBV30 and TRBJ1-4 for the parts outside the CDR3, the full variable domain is SQTIHQWPATLVQPVGSPLSLECTVEGTSNPNLYWYRQAAGRGLQLLFYSVGIGQISSEVPQNLSASRPQDRQFILSSKKLLLSDSGFYLCAWSQSPTGWTEKLFFGSGTQLSVL.